This note documents a single T cell receptor beta chain sequence. Antigen unknown. One entry per CDR3 protein results from TCRdb running MiXCR on the 5' RACE reads. The data contain roughly 400,000 distinct CDR3 sequences, around 22% of them singletons. The sample belongs to a study of CD8 T cells in ankylosing spondylitis. Study-wide results and caveats: A motif in TCR beta, a set of eight highly homologous variants, appeared characteristic of ankylosing spondylitis blood.

This CDR3 comprises 14 residues. V lost 2 bases to trimming and J lost 0 bases, with 8 bases between them. Germline loops: CDR1 MNHNS, CDR2 SASEGT. This receptor was taken from a male donor with ankylosing spondylitis. Sequenced material: blood, either unsorted or a sorted T cell fraction (not recorded which). The genes are TRBV6-1 and TRBJ2-7, with D maybe TRBD1 (5 bases). CDR3 coding DNA: TGTGCCAGCAGTGAACAGGGCGACTCCTACGAGCAGTACTTC. Translated: CASSEQGDSYEQYF.